Listed below are T cell receptor beta chains from one sample, sequenced in a study of blood T cell repertoires in COVID-19. Sequencing used immunoSEQ multiplex PCR; TCRdb keeps in-frame clones, though not all of them. The data hold tens of thousands of clones, with 88% observed a single time. Source material: peripheral blood. The receptors here all came from a man aged 45 to 65 with active COVID-19. The CDR3 runs from the conserved cysteine through the conserved F or W. D genes are given only for firm matches. Clone size is given for some rows only: seen once, a few or many times, or a class if the clone is expanded.

d_gene: .; v_gene: TRBV25-1; j_gene: TRBJ2-1; abundance: .; CDR3nt: TGTGCCAGCAGTGAAGCTGGAGCCCGAGGGCTTAATGAGCAGTTCTTC; CDR3aa: CASSEAGARGLNEQFF
d_gene: .; v_gene: TRBV5-1; j_gene: TRBJ1-4; abundance: .; CDR3nt: TGCGCCAGCAGCCCGGGGAGTTTAGCGGGGTCGGGGGAAAAACTGTTTTTT; CDR3aa: CASSPGSLAGSGEKLFF
d_gene: .; v_gene: TRBV30; j_gene: TRBJ2-1; abundance: .; CDR3nt: TGTGCCTACGCACCCCCCCGGGGGGCATCCTACAATGAGCAGTTCTTC; CDR3aa: CAYAPPRGASYNEQFF
d_gene: TRBD2; v_gene: TRBV7-2; j_gene: TRBJ2-5; abundance: .; CDR3nt: TGTGCCAGCAGCTTAGGGACTAGCTTGGAGACCCAGTACTTC; CDR3aa: CASSLGTSLETQYF
d_gene: TRBD1; v_gene: TRBV5-8; j_gene: TRBJ1-2; abundance: once; CDR3nt: TGTGCCAGCAGCCCCTGGACAGGTGAAGGCTACACCTTC; CDR3aa: CASSPWTGEGYTF
d_gene: .; v_gene: TRBV6-5; j_gene: TRBJ2-3; abundance: .; CDR3nt: TGTGCCAGCACAGAGGGGGGGGGAGATACGCAGTATTTT; CDR3aa: CASTEGGGDTQYF
d_gene: TRBD1; v_gene: TRBV27; j_gene: TRBJ2-1; abundance: .; CDR3nt: TGTGCCAGCAGTTCCCCAGGACAGGCAAGCTCCTACAATGAGCAGTTCTTC; CDR3aa: CASSSPGQASSYNEQFF
d_gene: TRBD2; v_gene: TRBV7-9; j_gene: TRBJ2-2; abundance: once; CDR3nt: TGTGCCAGCAGCTTACCGCGGGGACTAGCGCAGCCGAACACCGGGGAGCTGTTTTTT; CDR3aa: CASSLPRGLAQPNTGELFF
d_gene: TRBD2; v_gene: TRBV5-4; j_gene: TRBJ2-1; abundance: .; CDR3nt: TGTGCCAGCAGCCTCGCTAGCGGGGGGTACAATGAGCAGTTCTTC; CDR3aa: CASSLASGGYNEQFF
d_gene: .; v_gene: TRBV7-2; j_gene: TRBJ2-3; abundance: .; CDR3nt: TGTGCCAGCAGCTTAGCGCGGGGTCCGGCGTATTTT; CDR3aa: CASSLARGPAYF
d_gene: .; v_gene: TRBV12-3/TRBV12-4; j_gene: TRBJ2-7; abundance: .; CDR3nt: TGTGCCAGCTCAGGCCGACCCTACGAGCAGTACTTC; CDR3aa: CASSGRPYEQYF
d_gene: .; v_gene: TRBV7-9; j_gene: TRBJ2-1; abundance: .; CDR3nt: TGTGCCAGCAGCACAGCCGGGGGCTCCTACAATGAGCAGTTCTTC; CDR3aa: CASSTAGGSYNEQFF
d_gene: TRBD2; v_gene: TRBV6-2/TRBV6-3; j_gene: TRBJ2-7; abundance: many; CDR3nt: TGTGCCAGCAGTTACGGGACTAGCGCCTACGAGCAGTACTTC; CDR3aa: CASSYGTSAYEQYF
d_gene: .; v_gene: TRBV30; j_gene: TRBJ1-2; abundance: .; CDR3nt: TGTGCCTGGAGTCAAGGACAGTCGGTGGGTGGCTACACCTTC; CDR3aa: CAWSQGQSVGGYTF
d_gene: .; v_gene: TRBV9; j_gene: TRBJ1-1; abundance: .; CDR3nt: TGTGCCAGCAGCGTAGCTAGTCTGGGTGGAGCTTTCTTT; CDR3aa: CASSVASLGGAFF
d_gene: TRBD2; v_gene: TRBV2; j_gene: TRBJ2-7; abundance: .; CDR3nt: TGTGCCAGCAGTGAAGCGGGCGGGGGTTCGCCCTACGAGCAGTACTTC; CDR3aa: CASSEAGGGSPYEQYF
d_gene: TRBD1; v_gene: TRBV2; j_gene: TRBJ1-2; abundance: .; CDR3nt: TGTGCCAGCAGTGGGGGGACAGGGGGAGATCGCGGCTACACCTTC; CDR3aa: CASSGGTGGDRGYTF
d_gene: .; v_gene: TRBV12-3/TRBV12-4; j_gene: TRBJ1-2; abundance: .; CDR3nt: TGTGCCAGCAGAAATCAGGGCTCCTATGGCTACACCTTC; CDR3aa: CASRNQGSYGYTF
d_gene: .; v_gene: TRBV3-1/TRBV3-2; j_gene: TRBJ2-2; abundance: .; CDR3nt: TGTGCCAGCAGCCGGCACGGACAGTCGAACACCGGGGAGCTGTTTTTT; CDR3aa: CASSRHGQSNTGELFF
d_gene: .; v_gene: TRBV5-4; j_gene: TRBJ2-2; abundance: .; CDR3nt: TGTGCCAGCGGTTGGGGAGCGAACACCGGGGAGCTGTTTTTT; CDR3aa: CASGWGANTGELFF
d_gene: .; v_gene: TRBV19; j_gene: TRBJ2-7; abundance: .; CDR3nt: TGTGCCAGTAGTATCGGGACACCCTCCTACGAGCAGTACTTC; CDR3aa: CASSIGTPSYEQYF
d_gene: .; v_gene: TRBV7-2; j_gene: TRBJ1-5; abundance: .; CDR3nt: TGTGCCAGCAGCTTAGTGGTGCGGCAGCCCCAGCATTTT; CDR3aa: CASSLVVRQPQHF
d_gene: .; v_gene: TRBV1; j_gene: TRBJ1-1; abundance: once; CDR3nt: TGCACCAGCAGCCTCGCCCACGGGACCCAGGGGACTGAAGCTTTCTTT; CDR3aa: CTSSLAHGTQGTEAFF